The entry that follows covers one TCR beta chain sequence. What it recognizes is unknown. Using its own MiXCR run on the 5' RACE reads, TCRdb lists one record per CDR3 protein. Here the sample spans 470,000 or so distinct CDR3 sequences, roughly 18% being singletons. This entry belongs to a study of T-cell memory formation after mild COVID-19. On the study more broadly: Clusters were largely donor specific.

Study findings and constraints: What remained unconfirmed was the SARS-CoV-2 specificity of second-wave clones peaking on day 37.

The CDR3 loop spans 14 amino acids. V was clipped by 6 bases and J by 6 bases; unmatched bases: 9. Germline CDR1 and CDR2: KGHSH and LQKENI. The TCR was taken from an adult woman who had mild COVID-19 (a few samples of this study predate the infection). Cell type and time point are not known. The chain couples TRBV18 to TRBJ2-7, with 9 bases identical to TRBD1. The source material was PBMCs or a T cell subset sorted from them (not recorded which). CDR3 coding DNA: TGTGCCAGCTCGGCCGGGACAGGGCGGCCCGAGCAGTACTTC. Protein: CASSAGTGRPEQYF.